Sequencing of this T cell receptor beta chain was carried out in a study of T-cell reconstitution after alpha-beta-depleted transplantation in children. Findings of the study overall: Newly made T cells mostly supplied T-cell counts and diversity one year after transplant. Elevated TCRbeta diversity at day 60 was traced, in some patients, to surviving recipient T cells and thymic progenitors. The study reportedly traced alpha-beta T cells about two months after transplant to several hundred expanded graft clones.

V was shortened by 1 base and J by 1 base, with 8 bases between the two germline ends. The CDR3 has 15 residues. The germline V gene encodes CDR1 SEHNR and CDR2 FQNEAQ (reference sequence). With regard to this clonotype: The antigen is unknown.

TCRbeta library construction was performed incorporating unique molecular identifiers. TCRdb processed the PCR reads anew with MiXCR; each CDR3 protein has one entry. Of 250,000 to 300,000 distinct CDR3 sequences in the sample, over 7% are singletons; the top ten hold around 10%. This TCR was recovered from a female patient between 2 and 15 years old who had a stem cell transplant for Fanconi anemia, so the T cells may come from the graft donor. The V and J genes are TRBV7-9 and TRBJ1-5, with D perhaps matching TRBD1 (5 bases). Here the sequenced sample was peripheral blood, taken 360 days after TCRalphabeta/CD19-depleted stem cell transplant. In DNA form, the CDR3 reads TGTGCCAGCAGCTTAGATAAGGGGAGCAATCAGCCCCAGCATTTT. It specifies CASSLDKGSNQPQHF.